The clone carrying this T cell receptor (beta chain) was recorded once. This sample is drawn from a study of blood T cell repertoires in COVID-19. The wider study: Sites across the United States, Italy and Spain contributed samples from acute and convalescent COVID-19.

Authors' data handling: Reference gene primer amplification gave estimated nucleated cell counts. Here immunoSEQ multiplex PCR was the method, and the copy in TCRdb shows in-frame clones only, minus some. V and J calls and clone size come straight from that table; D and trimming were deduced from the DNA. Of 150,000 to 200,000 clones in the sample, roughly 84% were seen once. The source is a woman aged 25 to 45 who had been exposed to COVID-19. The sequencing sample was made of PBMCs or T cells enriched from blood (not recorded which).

CDR3 in DNA: TGTGCCAGCCGAGGGACAGGGGACTACGAGCAGTACTTC. Translated: CASRGTGDYEQYF. The rearrangement joins TRBV27 to TRBJ2-7, with 10 nucleotides matching TRBD1. Germline lookup yields CDR1 MNHEY and CDR2 SMNVEV (reference sequence). CDR3 length: 13 amino acids. V gave up 8 bases and J gave up 3 bases; unmatched junction bases: 4.